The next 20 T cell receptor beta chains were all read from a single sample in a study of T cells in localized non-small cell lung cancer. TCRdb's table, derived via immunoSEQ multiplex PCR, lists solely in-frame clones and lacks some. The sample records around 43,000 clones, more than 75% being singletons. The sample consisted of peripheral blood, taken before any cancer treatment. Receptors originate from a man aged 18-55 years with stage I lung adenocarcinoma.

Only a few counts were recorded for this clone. The CDR3 sequence: CASSPELGNEQYF. The CDR3 DNA is TGCGCCAGCAGCCCCGAGCTCGGGAACGAGCAGTACTTC. The rearrangement links TRBV4-3 to TRBJ2-7; D is perhaps TRBD2 (5 bases). From germline, CDR1 is LGHNA and CDR2 YSLEER. The CDR3 has 13 residues. V dropped 4 bases and J dropped 5 bases, with 12 bases sitting between them.

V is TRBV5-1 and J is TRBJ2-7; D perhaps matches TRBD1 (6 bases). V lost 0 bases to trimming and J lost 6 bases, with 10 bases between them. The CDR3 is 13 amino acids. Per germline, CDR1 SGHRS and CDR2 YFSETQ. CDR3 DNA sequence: TGCGCCAGCAGCTTGGAGACAGGATCCGAGCAGTACTTC. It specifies CASSLETGSEQYF. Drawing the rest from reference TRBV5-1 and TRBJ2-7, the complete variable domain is KAGVTQTPRYLIKTRGQQVTLSCSPISGHRSVSWYQQTPGQGLQFLFEYFSETQRNKGNFPGRFSGRQFSNSRSEMNVSTLELGDSALYLCASSLETGSEQYFGPGTRLTVT.

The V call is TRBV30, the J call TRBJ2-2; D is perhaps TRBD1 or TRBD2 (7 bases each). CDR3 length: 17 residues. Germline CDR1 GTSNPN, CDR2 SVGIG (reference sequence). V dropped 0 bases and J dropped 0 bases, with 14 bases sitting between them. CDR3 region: CAWSVPQGGANTGELFF. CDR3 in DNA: TGTGCCTGGAGTGTCCCCCAGGGGGGGGCGAACACCGGGGAGCTGTTTTTT.

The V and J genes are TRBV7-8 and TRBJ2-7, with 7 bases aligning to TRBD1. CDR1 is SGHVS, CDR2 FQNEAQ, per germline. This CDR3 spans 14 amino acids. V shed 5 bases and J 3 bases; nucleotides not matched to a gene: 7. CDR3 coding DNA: TGTGCCAGCAGCCCGGGGACAGCTATCTACGAGCAGTACTTC. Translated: CASSPGTAIYEQYF.

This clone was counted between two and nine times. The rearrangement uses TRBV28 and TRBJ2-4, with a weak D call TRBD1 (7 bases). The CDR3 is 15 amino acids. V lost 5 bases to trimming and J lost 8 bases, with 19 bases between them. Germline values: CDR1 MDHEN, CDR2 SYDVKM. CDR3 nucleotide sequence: TGTGCCAGCAGTCCCCGCAGGGGGACTGGGGACATTCAGTACTTC. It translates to CASSPRRGTGDIQYF. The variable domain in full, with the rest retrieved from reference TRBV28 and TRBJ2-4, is DVKVTQSSRYLVKRTGEKVFLECVQDMDHENMFWYRQDPGLGLRLIYFSYDVKMKEKGDIPEGYSVSREKKERFSLILESASTNQTSMYLCASSPRRGTGDIQYFGAGTRLSVL.

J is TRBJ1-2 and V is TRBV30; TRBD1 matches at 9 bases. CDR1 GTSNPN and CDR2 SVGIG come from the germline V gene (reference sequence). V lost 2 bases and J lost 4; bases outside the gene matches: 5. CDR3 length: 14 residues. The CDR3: CAWSPQGAAYGYTF. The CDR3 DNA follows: TGTGCCTGGAGTCCACAGGGGGCGGCCTATGGCTACACCTTC.

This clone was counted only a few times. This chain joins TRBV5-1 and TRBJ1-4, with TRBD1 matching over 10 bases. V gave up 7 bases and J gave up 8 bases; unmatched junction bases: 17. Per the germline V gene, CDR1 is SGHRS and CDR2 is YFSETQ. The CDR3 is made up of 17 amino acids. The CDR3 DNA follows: TGCGCCAGCCGACTTAGTACCGGGACAGGGGAAAGGGAAAAACTGTTTTTT. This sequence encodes CASRLSTGTGEREKLFF.

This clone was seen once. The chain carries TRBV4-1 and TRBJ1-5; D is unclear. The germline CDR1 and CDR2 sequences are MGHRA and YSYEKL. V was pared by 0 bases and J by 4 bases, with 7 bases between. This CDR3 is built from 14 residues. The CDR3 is CASSQERNNQPQHF. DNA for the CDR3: TGCGCCAGCAGCCAAGAAAGGAATAATCAGCCCCAGCATTTT.

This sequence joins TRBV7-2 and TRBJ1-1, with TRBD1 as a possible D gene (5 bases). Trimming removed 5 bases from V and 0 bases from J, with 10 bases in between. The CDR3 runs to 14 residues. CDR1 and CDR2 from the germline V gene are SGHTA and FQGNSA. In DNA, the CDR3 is TGTGCCAGCAGCCGTGGGACGGTGAACACTGAAGCTTTCTTT. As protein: CASSRGTVNTEAFF.

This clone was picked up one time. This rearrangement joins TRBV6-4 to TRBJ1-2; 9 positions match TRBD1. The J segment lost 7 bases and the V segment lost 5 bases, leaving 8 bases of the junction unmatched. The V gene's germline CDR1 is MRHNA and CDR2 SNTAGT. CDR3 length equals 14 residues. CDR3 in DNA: TGTGCCAGCAGTACCGGGACAGGGACGGGTGGCTACACCTTC. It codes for CASSTGTGTGGYTF.

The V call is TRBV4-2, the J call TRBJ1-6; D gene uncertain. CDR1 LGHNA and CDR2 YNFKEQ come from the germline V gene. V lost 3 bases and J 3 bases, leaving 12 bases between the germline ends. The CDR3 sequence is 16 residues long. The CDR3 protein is CASSQGWADYNSPLHF. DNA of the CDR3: TGTGCCAGCAGCCAGGGTTGGGCAGACTATAATTCACCCCTCCACTTT.

CDR3 residues: CASSLGNTNEKLFF. The CDR3 DNA reads TGTGCCAGCAGCTTAGGGAATACTAATGAAAAACTGTTTTTT. This chain connects TRBV7-6 to TRBJ1-4; D not resolved. CDR3 length: 14 residues. Germline V gives CDR1 SGHVS, CDR2 FNYEAQ. The V end lost 1 base, the J end lost 2 bases, and 5 bases lay between the germline ends.

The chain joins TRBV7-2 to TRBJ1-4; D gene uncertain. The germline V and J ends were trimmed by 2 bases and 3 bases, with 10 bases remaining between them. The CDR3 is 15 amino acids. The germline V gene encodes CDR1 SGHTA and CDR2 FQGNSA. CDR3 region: CASSLQLDSNEKLFF. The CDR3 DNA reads TGTGCCAGCAGCTTACAGCTCGACTCTAATGAAAAACTGTTTTTT.

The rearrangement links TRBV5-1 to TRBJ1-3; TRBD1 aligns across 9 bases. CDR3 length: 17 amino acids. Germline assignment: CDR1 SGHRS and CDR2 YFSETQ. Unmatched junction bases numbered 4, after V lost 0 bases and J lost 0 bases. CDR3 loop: CASSLGGQGRSGNTIYF. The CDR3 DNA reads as TGCGCCAGCAGCTTGGGGGGACAGGGCCGCTCTGGAAACACCATATATTTT.

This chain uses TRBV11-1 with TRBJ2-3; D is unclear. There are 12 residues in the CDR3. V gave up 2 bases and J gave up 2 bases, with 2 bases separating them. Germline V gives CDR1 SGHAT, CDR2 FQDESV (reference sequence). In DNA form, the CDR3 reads TGTGCCAGCAGCTTAAACACAGATACGCAGTATTTT. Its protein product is CASSLNTDTQYF.

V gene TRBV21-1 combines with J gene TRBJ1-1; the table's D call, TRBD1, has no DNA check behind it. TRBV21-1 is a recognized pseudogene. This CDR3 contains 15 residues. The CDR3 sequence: CASSGANRVRTEAFF. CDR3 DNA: TGTGCCAGCAGCGGGGCCAACAGGGTCCGAACTGAAGCTTTCTTT.

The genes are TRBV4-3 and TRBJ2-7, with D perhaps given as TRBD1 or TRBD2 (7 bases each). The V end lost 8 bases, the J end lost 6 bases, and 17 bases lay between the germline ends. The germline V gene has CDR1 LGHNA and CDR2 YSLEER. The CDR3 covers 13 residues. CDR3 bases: TGCGCCAGCCAGGGGGAGGGCACAGGCGAGCAGTACTTC. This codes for CASQGEGTGEQYF.

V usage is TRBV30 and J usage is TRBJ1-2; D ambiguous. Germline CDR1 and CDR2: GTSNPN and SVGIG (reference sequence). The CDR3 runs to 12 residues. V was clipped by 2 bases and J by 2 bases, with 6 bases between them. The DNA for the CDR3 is TGTGCCTGGAGTAGGCAGAACTATGGCTACACCTTC. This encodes CAWSRQNYGYTF.

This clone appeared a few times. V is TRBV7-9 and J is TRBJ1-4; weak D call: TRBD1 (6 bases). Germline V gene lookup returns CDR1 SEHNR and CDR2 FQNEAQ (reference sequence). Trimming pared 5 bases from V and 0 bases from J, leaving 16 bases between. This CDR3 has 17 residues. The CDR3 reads CASSPMGATATNEKLFF. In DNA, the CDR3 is TGTGCCAGCAGCCCTATGGGGGCGACTGCAACTAATGAAAAACTGTTTTTT.

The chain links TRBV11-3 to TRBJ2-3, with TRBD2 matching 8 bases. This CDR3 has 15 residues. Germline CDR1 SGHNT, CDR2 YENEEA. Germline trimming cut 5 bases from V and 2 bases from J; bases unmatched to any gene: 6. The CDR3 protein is CASSLRGVNTDTQYF. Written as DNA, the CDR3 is TGTGCCAGCAGCCTGCGGGGGGTTAACACAGATACGCAGTATTTT.